This T cell receptor (beta chain) was sequenced for a study of regulatory T cells in long-lasting Graves disease. Study-wide context: Recently diagnosed Graves' patients had received antithyroid drugs for under 3 months.

Note on this clonotype: One junction end does not reproduce the germline sequence, and a read error may be involved.

Time point denoted: newly diagnosed GD, antithyroid drugs for less than 3 months. Preparation of the TCR library used RNA extracted from PBMCs. HTBI primers from iRepertoire and Arm-PCR of CDR3 regions yielded the TCR beta libraries. Authors' methods: Sample data revealed fewer than 70 TRBV and roughly 13 TRBJ segments. TCRdb reprocessed the multiplex PCR reads with MiXCR, giving one entry per CDR3 protein. None of the V and J calls come from the authors' own analysis; TCRdb made them. The sample has hundreds of thousands of distinct CDR3 sequences, roughly 12% seen once; the top ten hold roughly a tenth. The CDR3 is 12 residues long. Germline CDR1 reads SGHRS; CDR2 reads YFSETQ. These data are also associated with another study on T cells in Graves' hyperthyroidism and ophthalmopathy.

The sample here was peripheral blood mononuclear cells (PBMCs), taken at new diagnosis, from a patient treated with antithyroid drugs. This chain connects TRBV5-1 to TRBJ2-1; 7 nucleotides align to TRBD2. The source is a man aged 25 to 40 with Graves disease. CDR3 sequence: CAGSLGGVEQFF. For the CDR3, the DNA is TGCGCCGGCAGCTTGGGAGGGGTTGAGCAGTTCTTC.